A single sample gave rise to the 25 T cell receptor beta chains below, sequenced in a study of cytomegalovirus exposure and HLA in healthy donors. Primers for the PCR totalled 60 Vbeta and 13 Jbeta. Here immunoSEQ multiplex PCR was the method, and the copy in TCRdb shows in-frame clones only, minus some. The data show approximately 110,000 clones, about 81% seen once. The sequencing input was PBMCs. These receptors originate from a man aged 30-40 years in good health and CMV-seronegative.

The CDR3 DNA is TGCGCCAGCAGCCTGTCGGGACAGGGGATAGAGACCCAGTACTTC. The encoded protein is CASSLSGQGIETQYF. The V and J genes are TRBV4-1 and TRBJ2-5; 10 bases are a match to TRBD1. CDR3 size: 15 residues. Germline V gene data show CDR1 as MGHRA and CDR2 as YSYEKL. V lost 4 bases and J lost 4; bases outside the gene matches: 6.

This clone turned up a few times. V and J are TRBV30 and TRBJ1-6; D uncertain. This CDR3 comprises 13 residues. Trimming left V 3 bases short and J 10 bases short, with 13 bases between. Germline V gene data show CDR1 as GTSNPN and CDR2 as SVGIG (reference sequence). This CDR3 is CAWRRQTKSPLHF. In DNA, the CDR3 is TGTGCCTGGAGGAGGCAGACGAAGTCACCCCTCCACTTT.

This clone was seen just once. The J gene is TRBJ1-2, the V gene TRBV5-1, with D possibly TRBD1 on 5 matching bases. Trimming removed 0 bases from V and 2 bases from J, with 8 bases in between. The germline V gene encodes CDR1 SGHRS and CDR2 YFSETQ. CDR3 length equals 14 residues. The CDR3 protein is CASSLAPGNYGYTF. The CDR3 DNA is TGCGCCAGCAGCTTGGCCCCAGGGAACTATGGCTACACCTTC. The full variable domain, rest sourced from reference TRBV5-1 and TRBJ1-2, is KAGVTQTPRYLIKTRGQQVTLSCSPISGHRSVSWYQQTPGQGLQFLFEYFSETQRNKGNFPGRFSGRQFSNSRSEMNVSTLELGDSALYLCASSLAPGNYGYTFGSGTRLTVV.

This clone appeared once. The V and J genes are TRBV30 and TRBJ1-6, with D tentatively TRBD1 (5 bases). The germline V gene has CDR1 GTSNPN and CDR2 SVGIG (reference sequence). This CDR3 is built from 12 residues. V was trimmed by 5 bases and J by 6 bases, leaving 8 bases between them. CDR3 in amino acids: CAWADSNSPLHF. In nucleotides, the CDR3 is TGTGCCTGGGCCGACAGTAATTCACCCCTCCACTTT.

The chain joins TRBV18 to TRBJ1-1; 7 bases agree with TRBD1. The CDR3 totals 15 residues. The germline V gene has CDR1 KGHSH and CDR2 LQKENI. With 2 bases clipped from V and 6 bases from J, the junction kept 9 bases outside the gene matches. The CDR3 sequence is CASSPAQGSGPEAFF. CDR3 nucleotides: TGTGCCAGCTCACCAGCACAGGGGTCTGGCCCTGAAGCTTTCTTT.

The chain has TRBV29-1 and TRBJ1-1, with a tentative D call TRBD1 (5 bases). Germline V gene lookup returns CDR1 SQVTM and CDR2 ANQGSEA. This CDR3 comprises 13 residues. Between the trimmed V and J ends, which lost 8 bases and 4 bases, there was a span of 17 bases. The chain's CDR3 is CSSRGLGLTEAFF. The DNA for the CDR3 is TGCAGCAGCCGGGGACTCGGACTCACTGAAGCTTTCTTT.

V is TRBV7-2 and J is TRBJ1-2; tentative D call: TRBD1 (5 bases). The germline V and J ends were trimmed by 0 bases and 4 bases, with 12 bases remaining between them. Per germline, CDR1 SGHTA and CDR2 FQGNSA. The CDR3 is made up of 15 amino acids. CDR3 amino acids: CASSLAHGGGYGYTF. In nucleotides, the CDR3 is TGTGCCAGCAGCTTAGCTCATGGGGGGGGCTATGGCTACACCTTC.

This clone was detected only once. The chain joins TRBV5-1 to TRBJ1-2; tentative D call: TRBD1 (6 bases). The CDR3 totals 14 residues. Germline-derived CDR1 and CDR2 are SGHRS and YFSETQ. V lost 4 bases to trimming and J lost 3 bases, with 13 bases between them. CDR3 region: CASSHSSGDYGYTF. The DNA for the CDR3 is TGCGCCAGCAGCCACTCGTCAGGGGACTATGGCTACACCTTC.

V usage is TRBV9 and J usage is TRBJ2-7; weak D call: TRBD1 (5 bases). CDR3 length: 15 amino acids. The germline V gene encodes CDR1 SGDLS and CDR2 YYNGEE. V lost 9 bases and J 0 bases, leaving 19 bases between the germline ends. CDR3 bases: TGTGCCATTATCAAGTCGGACATCCACTCCTACGAGCAGTACTTC. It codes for CAIIKSDIHSYEQYF.

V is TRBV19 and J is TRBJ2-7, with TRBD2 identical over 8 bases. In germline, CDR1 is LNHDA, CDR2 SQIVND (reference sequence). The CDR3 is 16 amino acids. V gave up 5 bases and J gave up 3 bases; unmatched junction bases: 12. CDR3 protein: CASSPTWRGAHYEQYF. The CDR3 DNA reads TGTGCCAGTAGTCCTACCTGGCGGGGGGCCCACTACGAGCAGTACTTC.

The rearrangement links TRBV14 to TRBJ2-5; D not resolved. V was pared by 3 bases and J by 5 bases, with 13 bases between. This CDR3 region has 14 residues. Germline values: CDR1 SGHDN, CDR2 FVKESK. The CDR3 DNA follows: TGTGCCAGCAGCCATCATAATCAGAAGGAGACCCAGTACTTC. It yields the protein CASSHHNQKETQYF.

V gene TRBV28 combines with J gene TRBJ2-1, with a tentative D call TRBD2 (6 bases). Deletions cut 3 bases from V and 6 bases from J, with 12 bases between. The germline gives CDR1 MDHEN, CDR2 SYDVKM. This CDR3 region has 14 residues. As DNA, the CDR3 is TGTGCCAGCAGTTTCCCGGGAGTATCCAATGAGCAGTTCTTC. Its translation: CASSFPGVSNEQFF. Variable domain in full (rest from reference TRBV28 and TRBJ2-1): DVKVTQSSRYLVKRTGEKVFLECVQDMDHENMFWYRQDPGLGLRLIYFSYDVKMKEKGDIPEGYSVSREKKERFSLILESASTNQTSMYLCASSFPGVSNEQFFGPGTRLTVL.

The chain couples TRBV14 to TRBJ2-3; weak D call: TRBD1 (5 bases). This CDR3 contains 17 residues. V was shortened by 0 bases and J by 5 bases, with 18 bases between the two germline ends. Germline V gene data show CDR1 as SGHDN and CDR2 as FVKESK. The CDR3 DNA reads TGTGCCAGCAGCCAAGATATGGCAGGGTTTCGAAGAGATACGCAGTATTTT. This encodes CASSQDMAGFRRDTQYF.

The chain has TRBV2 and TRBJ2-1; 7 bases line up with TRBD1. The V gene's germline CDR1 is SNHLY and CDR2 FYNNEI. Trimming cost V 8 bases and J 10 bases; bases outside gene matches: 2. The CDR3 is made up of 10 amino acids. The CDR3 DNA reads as TGTGCCAGCGGGGGACAGGAGCAGTTCTTC. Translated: CASGGQEQFF.

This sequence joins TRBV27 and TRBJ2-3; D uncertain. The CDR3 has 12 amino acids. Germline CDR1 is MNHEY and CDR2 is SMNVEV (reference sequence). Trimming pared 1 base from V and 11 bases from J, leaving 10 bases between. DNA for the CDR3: TGTGCCAGCAGTTTATGGCCGGAGAAGCAGTATTTT. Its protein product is CASSLWPEKQYF.

This CDR3 is CASSLGQQVIYGYTF. For the CDR3, the DNA is TGTGCCAGCAGCTTAGGCCAACAAGTCATCTATGGCTACACCTTC. The chain joins TRBV7-9 to TRBJ1-2; D is uncertain. In germline, CDR1 is SEHNR, CDR2 FQNEAQ (reference sequence). V was trimmed by 1 base and J by 4 bases, leaving 13 bases between them. CDR3 length equals 15 residues.

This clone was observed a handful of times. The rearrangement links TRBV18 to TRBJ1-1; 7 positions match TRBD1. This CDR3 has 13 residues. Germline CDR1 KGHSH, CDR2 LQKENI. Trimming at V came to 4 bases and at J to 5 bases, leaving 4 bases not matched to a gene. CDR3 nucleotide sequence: TGTGCCAGCTCACAAGGGGGCCAGACTGAAGCTTTCTTT. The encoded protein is CASSQGGQTEAFF.

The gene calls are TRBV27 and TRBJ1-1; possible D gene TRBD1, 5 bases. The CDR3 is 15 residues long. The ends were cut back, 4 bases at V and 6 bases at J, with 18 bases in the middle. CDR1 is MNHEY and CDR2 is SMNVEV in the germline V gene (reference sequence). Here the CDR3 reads CASSSIQTGGAEAFF. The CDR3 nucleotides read TGTGCCAGCAGTTCCATTCAGACGGGAGGGGCTGAAGCTTTCTTT.

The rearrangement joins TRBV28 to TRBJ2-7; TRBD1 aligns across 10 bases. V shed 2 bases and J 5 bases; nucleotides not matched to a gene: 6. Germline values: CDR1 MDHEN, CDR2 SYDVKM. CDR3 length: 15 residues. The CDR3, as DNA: TGTGCCAGCAGTTTACCTGGGACAGGGGAGGACGAGCAGTACTTC. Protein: CASSLPGTGEDEQYF.

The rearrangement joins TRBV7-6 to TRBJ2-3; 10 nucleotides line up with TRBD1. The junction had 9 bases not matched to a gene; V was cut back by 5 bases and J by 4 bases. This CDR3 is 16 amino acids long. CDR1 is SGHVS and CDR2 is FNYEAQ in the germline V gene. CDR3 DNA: TGTGCCAGCAGCCCCAATCCGGGACAGGGGTCAGATACGCAGTATTTT. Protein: CASSPNPGQGSDTQYF.

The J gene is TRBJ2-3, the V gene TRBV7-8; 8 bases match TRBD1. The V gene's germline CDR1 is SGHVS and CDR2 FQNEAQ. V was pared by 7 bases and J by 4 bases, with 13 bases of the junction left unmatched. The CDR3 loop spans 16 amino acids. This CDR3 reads CASTTAGRGHPDTQYF. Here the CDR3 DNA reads TGTGCCAGCACCACGGCGGGCAGGGGGCACCCAGATACGCAGTATTTT. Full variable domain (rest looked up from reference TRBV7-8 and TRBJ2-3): GAGVSQSPRYKVAKRGQDVALRCDPISGHVSLFWYQQALGQGPEFLTYFQNEAQLDKSGLPSDRFFAERPEGSVSTLKIQRTQQEDSAVYLCASTTAGRGHPDTQYFGPGTRLTVL.

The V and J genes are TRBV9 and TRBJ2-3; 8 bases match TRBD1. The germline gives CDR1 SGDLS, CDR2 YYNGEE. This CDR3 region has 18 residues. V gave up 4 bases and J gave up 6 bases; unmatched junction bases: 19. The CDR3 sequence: CASSHLGTGTGPGDTQYF. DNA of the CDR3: TGTGCCAGCAGCCACTTAGGAACCGGGACAGGCCCCGGGGATACGCAGTATTTT.

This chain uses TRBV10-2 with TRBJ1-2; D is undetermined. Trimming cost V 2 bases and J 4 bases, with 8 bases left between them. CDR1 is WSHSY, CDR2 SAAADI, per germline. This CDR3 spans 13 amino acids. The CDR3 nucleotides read TGCGCCAGCAGTGAGAGGCCAGGCTATGGCTACACCTTC. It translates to CASSERPGYGYTF.

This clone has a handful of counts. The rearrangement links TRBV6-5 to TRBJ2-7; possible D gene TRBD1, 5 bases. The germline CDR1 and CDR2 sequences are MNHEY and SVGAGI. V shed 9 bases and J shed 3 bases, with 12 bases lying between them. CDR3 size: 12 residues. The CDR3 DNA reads TGTGCCAGAACCCCCAGGGACTACGAGCAGTACTTC. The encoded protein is CARTPRDYEQYF.

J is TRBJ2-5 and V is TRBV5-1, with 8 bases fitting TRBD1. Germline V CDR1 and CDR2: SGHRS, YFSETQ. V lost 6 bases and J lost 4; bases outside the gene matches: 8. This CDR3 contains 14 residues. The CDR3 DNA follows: TGCGCCAGCACTCGCTCCAGGGGGCGAGAGACCCAGTACTTC. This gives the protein CASTRSRGRETQYF.